Detailed here is one T cell receptor beta chain. The antigen is not known. Using its own MiXCR run on the 5' RACE reads, TCRdb lists one record per CDR3 protein. In the table there are some 96,000 distinct CDR3 sequences, 5.9% of which are singletons. This record comes from a study of identical twins. Study-wide findings and caveats: Insertion counts were lower in abundant cord blood beta clonotypes, a trend that memory repertoires did not show.

The TCR originated in a woman between 45 and 60 years old in good health. The sequencing input was memory T cells sorted from blood.

The CDR3 DNA sequence: TGTGCCAGCAGCGGACTAGGCTACAATGAGCAGTTCTTC. It specifies CASSGLGYNEQFF. V and J are TRBV6-1 and TRBJ2-1, with 7 bases identical to TRBD2. Losses at the gene ends were 6 bases for V and 3 bases for J; bases not matched to a gene: 2. The germline CDR1 and CDR2 sequences are MNHNS and SASEGT. The CDR3 runs to 13 residues.